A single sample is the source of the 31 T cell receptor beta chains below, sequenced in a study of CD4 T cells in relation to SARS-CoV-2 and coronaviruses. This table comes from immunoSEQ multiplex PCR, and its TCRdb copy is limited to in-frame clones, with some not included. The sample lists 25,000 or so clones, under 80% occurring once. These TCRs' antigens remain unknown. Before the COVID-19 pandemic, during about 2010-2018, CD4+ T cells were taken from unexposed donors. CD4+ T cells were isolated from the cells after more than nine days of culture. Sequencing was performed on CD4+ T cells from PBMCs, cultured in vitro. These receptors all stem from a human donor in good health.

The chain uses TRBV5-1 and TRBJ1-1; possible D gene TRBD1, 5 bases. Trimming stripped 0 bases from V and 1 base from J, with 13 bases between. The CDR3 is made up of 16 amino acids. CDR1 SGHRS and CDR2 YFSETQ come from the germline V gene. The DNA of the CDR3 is TGCGCCAGCAGCTTGGAGGTGGCGGGGACGAACACTGAAGCTTTCTTT. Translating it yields CASSLEVAGTNTEAFF.

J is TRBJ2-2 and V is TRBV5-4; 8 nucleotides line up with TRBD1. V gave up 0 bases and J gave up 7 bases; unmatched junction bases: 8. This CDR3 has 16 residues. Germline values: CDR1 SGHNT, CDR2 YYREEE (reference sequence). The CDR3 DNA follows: TGTGCCAGCAGCTTGGGCGGACAGGGATACGTCGGGGAGCTGTTTTTT. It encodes CASSLGGQGYVGELFF.

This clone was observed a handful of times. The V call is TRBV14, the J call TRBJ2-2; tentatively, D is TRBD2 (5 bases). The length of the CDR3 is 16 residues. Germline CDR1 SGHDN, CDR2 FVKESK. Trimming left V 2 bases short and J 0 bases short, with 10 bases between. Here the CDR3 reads CASSQIAIANTGELFF. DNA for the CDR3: TGTGCCAGCAGCCAAATAGCGATTGCGAACACCGGGGAGCTGTTTTTT.

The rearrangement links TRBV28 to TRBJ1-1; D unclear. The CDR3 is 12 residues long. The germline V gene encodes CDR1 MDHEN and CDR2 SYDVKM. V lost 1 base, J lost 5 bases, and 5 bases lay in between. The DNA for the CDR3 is TGTGCCAGCAGTTTATTCCGGACTGAAGCTTTCTTT. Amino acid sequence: CASSLFRTEAFF.

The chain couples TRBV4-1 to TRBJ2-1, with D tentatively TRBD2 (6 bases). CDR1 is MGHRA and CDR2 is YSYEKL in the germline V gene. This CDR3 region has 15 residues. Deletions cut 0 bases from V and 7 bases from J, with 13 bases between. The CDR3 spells CASSQDLGGGNEQFF. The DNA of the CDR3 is TGCGCCAGCAGCCAAGATCTGGGAGGTGGAAATGAGCAGTTCTTC.

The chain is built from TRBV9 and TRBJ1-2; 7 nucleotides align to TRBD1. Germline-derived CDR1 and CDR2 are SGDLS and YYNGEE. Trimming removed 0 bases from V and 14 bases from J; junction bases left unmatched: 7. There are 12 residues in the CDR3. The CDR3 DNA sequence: TGTGCCAGCAGCGTAGACCCGAGGGGGCAGACCTTC. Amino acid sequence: CASSVDPRGQTF.

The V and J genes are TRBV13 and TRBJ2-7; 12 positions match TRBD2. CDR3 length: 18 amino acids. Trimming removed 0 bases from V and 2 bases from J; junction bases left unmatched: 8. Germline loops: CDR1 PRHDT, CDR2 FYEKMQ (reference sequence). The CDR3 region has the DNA TGTGCCAGCAGCTTAGGCGGGCTAGCGGGAGGGGGTACCTACGAGCAGTACTTC. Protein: CASSLGGLAGGGTYEQYF.

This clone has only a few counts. CDR3 nucleotides: TGTGCCAGCAGTTCGACAGGGGGTCCACGGGGCAATCAGCCCCAGCATTTT. Protein: CASSSTGGPRGNQPQHF. V is TRBV7-8 and J is TRBJ1-5; the match to TRBD1 covers 9 bases. The CDR3 has 17 amino acids. With V trimmed by 6 bases and J by 2 bases, 11 bases remained unmatched. Per germline, CDR1 SGHVS and CDR2 FQNEAQ.

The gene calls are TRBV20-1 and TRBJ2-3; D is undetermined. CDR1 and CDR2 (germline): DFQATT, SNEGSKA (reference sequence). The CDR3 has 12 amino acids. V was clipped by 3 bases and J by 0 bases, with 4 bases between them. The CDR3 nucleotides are TGCAGTGCTAGTTTGAGCACAGATACGCAGTATTTT. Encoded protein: CSASLSTDTQYF.

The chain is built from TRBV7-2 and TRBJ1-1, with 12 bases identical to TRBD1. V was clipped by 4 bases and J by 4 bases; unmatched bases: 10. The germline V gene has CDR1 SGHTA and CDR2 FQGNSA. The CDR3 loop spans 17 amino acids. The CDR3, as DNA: TGTGCCAGCAGCTCCCGGGGACAGGGGGCGATTATCACTGAAGCTTTCTTT. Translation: CASSSRGQGAIITEAFF.

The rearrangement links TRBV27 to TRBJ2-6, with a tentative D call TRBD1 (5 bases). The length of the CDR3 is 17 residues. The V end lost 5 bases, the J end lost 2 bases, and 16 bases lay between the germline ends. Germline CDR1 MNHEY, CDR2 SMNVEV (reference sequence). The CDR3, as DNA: TGTGCCAGCAGTCCTACCCAGGGTGGGCCTGGGGCCAACGTCCTGACTTTC. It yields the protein CASSPTQGGPGANVLTF.

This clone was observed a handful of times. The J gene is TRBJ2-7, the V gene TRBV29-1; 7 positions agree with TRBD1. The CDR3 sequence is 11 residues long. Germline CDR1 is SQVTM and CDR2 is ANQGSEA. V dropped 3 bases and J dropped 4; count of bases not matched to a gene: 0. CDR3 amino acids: CSVEDRYEQYF. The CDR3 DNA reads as TGCAGCGTTGAGGACAGGTACGAGCAGTACTTC.

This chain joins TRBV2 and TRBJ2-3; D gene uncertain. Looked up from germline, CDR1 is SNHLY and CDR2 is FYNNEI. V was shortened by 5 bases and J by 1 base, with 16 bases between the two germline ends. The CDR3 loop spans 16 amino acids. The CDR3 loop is CASSLRPLPRTDTQYF. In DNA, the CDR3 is TGTGCCAGCAGTCTCAGGCCCCTTCCCCGCACAGATACGCAGTATTTT. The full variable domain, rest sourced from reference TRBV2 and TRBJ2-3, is EPEVTQTPSHQVTQMGQEVILRCVPISNHLYFYWYRQILGQKVEFLVSFYNNEISEKSEIFDDQFSVERPDGSNFTLKIRSTKLEDSAMYFCASSLRPLPRTDTQYFGPGTRLTVL.

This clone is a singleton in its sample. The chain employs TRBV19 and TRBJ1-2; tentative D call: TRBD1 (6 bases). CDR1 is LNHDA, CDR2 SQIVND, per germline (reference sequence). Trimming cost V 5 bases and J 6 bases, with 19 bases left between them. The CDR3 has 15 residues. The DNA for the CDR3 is TGTGCCAGTAGTCCCTCCGGGACCAGGGGCGATGGCTACACCTTC. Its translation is CASSPSGTRGDGYTF.

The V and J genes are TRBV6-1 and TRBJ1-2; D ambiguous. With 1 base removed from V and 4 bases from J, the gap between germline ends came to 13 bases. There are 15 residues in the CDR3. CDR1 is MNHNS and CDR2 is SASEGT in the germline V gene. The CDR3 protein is CASSEEANSIYGYTF. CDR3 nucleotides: TGTGCCAGCAGTGAAGAGGCAAATTCCATCTATGGCTACACCTTC.

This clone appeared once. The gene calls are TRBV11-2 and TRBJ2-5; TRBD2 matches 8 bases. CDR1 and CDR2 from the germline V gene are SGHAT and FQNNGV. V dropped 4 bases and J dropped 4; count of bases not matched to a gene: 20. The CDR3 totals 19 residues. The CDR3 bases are TGTGCCAGCAGCTGGGGGAGAGTAGCGGGGATATTGGTACGAGAGACCCAGTACTTC. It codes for CASSWGRVAGILVRETQYF.

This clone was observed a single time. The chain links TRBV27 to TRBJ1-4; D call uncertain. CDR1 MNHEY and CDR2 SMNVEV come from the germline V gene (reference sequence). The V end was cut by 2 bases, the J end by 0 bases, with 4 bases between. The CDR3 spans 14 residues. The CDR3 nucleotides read TGTGCCAGCAGTTTAGGTGCAACTAATGAAAAACTGTTTTTT. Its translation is CASSLGATNEKLFF.

The CDR3 DNA follows: TGTGCCAGCAGTCTCCCGGGTGTTCAGCCCCAGCATTTT. It codes for CASSLPGVQPQHF. The V and J genes are TRBV6-2 or TRBV6-3 and TRBJ1-5; no reliable D call. Germline V gives CDR1 MNHEY, CDR2 SVGEGT. V lost 5 bases and J 6 bases, leaving 11 bases between the germline ends. This CDR3 comprises 13 residues.

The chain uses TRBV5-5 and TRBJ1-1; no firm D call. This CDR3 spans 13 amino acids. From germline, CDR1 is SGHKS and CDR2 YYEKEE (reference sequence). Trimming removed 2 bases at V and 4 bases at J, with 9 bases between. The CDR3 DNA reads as TGTGCCAGCAGCTTTAGAGGAGGCACTGAAGCTTTCTTT. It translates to CASSFRGGTEAFF.

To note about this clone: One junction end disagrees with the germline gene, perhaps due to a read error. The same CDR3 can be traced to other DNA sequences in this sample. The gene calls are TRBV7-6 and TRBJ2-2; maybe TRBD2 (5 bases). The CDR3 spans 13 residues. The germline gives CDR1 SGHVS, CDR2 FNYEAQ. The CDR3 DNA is TGTGCCAGCAGCCCCCAGAACACCGGGGAACTGTTTTTT. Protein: CASSPQNTGELFF.

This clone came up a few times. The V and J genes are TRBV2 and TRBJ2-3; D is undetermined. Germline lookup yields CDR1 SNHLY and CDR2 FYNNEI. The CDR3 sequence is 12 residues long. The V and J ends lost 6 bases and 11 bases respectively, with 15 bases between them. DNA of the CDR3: TGTGCCAGCAGCCCCTCAGGTACTGTGCAGTATTTT. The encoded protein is CASSPSGTVQYF.

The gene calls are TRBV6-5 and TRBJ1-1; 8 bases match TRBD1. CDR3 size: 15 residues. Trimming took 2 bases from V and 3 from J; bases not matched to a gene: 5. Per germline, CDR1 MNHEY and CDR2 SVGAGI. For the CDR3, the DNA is TGTGCCAGCAGTTACCAGGGGGCGGGGGACACTGAAGCTTTCTTT. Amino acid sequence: CASSYQGAGDTEAFF.

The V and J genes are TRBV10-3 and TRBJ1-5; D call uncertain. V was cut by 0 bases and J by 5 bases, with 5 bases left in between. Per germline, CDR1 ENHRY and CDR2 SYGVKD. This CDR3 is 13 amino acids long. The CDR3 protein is CAISESEYQPQHF. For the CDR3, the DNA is TGTGCCATCAGTGAGTCGGAGTATCAGCCCCAGCATTTT.

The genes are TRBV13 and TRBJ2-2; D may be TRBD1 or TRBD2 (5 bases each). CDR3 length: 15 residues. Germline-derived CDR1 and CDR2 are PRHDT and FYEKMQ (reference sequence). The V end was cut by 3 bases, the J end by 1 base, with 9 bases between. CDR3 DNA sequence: TGTGCCAGCAGCTTCAAGGGGAGGAACACCGGGGAGCTGTTTTTT. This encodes CASSFKGRNTGELFF.

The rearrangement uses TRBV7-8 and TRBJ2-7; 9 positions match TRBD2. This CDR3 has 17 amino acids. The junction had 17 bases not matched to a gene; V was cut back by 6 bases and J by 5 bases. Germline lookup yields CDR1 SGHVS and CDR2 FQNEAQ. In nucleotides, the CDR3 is TGTGCCAGCAGTCCTAGGGTCGGCGTAGCGGGGGCCGACGAGCAGTACTTC. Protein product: CASSPRVGVAGADEQYF.

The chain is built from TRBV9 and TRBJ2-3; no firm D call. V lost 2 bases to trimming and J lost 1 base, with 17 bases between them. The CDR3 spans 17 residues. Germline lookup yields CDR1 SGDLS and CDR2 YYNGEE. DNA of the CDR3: TGTGCCAGCAGCGTCTCCCGCCCAGTCACTGGCACAGATACGCAGTATTTT. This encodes CASSVSRPVTGTDTQYF.

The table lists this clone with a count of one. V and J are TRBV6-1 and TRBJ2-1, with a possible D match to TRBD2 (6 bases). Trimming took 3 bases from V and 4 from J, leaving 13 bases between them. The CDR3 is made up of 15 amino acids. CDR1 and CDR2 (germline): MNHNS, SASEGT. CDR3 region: CASSDANGSYNEQFF. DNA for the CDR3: TGTGCCAGCAGTGACGCCAACGGGAGTTACAATGAGCAGTTCTTC.

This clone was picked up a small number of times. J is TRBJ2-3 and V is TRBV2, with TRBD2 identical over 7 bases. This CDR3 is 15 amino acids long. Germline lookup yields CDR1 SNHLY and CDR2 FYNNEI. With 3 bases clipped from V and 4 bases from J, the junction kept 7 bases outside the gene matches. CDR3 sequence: CASSDQAGVADTQYF. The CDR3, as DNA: TGTGCCAGCAGTGATCAGGCGGGAGTGGCAGATACGCAGTATTTT. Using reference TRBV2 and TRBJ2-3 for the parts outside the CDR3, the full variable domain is EPEVTQTPSHQVTQMGQEVILRCVPISNHLYFYWYRQILGQKVEFLVSFYNNEISEKSEIFDDQFSVERPDGSNFTLKIRSTKLEDSAMYFCASSDQAGVADTQYFGPGTRLTVL.

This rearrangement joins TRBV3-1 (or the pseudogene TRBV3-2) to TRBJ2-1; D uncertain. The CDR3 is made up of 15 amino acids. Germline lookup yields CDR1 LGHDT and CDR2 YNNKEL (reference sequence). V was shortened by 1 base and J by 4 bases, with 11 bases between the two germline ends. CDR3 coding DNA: TGTGCCAGCAGCCAAGCCCAGCCTGGATACAATGAGCAGTTCTTC. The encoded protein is CASSQAQPGYNEQFF.

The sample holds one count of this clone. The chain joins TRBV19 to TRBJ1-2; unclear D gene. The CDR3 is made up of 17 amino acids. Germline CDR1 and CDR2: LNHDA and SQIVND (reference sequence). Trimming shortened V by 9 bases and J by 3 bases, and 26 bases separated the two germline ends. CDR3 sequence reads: CASRRPGSAHLYYGYTF. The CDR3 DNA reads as TGTGCCAGCCGTCGTCCCGGGTCAGCCCATCTTTACTATGGCTACACCTTC. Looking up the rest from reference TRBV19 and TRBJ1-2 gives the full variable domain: DGGITQSPKYLFRKEGQNVTLSCEQNLNHDAMYWYRQDPGQGLRLIYYSQIVNDFQKGDIAEGYSVSREKKESFPLTVTSAQKNPTAFYLCASRRPGSAHLYYGYTFGSGTRLTVV.

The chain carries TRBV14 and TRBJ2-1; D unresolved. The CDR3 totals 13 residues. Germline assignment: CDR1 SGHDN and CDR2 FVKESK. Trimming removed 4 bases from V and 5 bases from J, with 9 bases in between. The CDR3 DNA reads TGTGCCAGCAGCCGTCGACTCCACAATGAGCAGTTCTTC. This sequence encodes CASSRRLHNEQFF.